Following are 3 T cell receptor beta chains from one sample sequenced in a study of T cell repertoires in cytomegalovirus infection. No antigen is known for these receptors. TCRdb re-analysed the reads in MiXCR, keeping a single row per CDR3 protein. The table lists fewer than 900,000 distinct CDR3 sequences, about 29% of them singletons. The sample in question was cultured CD8+ T cells from PBMCs, obtained from culture after CMV antigen stimulation. The receptors were gathered from a human donor in good health (CMV status not recorded). Some clones in this sample may be carry-over from other donors' samples.

A few counts support this clonotype. J is TRBJ2-7 and V is TRBV12-5; D may be TRBD1 (6 bases). The CDR3 is made up of 15 amino acids. V lost 3 bases to trimming and J lost 3 bases, with 15 bases between them. Germline V CDR1 and CDR2: LGHNT, FRNRAP. The CDR3 sequence: CASGFNRDTSYEQYF. Here the CDR3 DNA reads TGTGCTAGTGGTTTTAACCGGGACACCAGCTACGAGCAGTACTTC.

This chain uses TRBV12-5 with TRBJ1-3; D unresolved. Trimming removed 0 bases at V and 8 bases at J, with 11 bases between. The CDR3 extends over 14 amino acids. Germline loops: CDR1 LGHNT, CDR2 FRNRAP. DNA for the CDR3: TGTGCTAGTGGTTTGGTAATACGAGGAGACACCATATATTTT. Translated: CASGLVIRGDTIYF.

The rearrangement links TRBV7-9 to TRBJ1-5; 7 bases match TRBD1. The CDR3 is 14 amino acids. Germline V gives CDR1 SEHNR, CDR2 FQNEAQ (reference sequence). V was clipped by 5 bases and J by 7 bases; unmatched bases: 8. This chain's CDR3 is CASSPQGGRQPQHF. In nucleotides, the CDR3 is TGTGCCAGCAGCCCCCAGGGGGGCAGACAGCCCCAGCATTTT.